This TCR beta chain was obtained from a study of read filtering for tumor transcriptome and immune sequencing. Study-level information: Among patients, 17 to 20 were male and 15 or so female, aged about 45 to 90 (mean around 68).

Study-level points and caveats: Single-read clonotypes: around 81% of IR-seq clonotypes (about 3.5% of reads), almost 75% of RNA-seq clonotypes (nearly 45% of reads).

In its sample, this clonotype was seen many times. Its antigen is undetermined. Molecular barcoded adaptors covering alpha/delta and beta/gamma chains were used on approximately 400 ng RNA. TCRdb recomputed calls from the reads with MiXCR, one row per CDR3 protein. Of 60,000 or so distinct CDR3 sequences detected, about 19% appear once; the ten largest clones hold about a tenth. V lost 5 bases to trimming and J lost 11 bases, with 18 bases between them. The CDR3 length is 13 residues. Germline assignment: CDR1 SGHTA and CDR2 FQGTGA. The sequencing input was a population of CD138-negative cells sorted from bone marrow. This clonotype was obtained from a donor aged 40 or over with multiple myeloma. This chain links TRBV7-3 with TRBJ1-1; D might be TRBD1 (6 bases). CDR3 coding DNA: TGTGCCAGCAGCGCGGGGGCAGGGCTTAGGGCTTTCTTT. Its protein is CASSAGAGLRAFF. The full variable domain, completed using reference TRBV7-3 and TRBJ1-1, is GAGVSQTPSNKVTEKGKYVELRCDPISGHTALYWYRQSLGQGPEFLIYFQGTGAADDSGLPNDRFFAVRPEGSVSTLKIQRTERGDSAVYLCASSAGAGLRAFFGQGTRLTVV.